This is a list of T cell receptor delta chains from one sample in a study of Vδ1+ human thymocytes. With CATT, TCRdb re-called clones from the multiplex PCR reads. Among 23,000 or so delta-chain clones, around 7.7% were seen once, and the ten largest hold roughly 1%. Sequences were obtained from Vdelta1+ gamma-delta thymocytes from the thymus. The receptors originated from a girl less than two years old who had congenital heart surgery. Both conserved end residues are part of each CDR3. The D gene is left open where the match is weak. Clone size is not always given. Where it is, it says once, few, many or a class for expanded clones.

D gene: TRDD3; V gene: TRDV1; clone size: few; J gene: TRDJ1; CDR3 length: 19; CDR3 protein: CALGELELPYWGTTDKLIF; CDR3 DNA: TGTGCTCTTGGGGAACTAGAACTGCCATACTGGGGGACCACCGATAAACTCATCTTT
D gene: TRDD3; V gene: TRDV1; clone size: NA; J gene: TRDJ1; CDR3 length: 26; CDR3 protein: CALGELSPHFYSNYSRGIRERDKLIF; CDR3 DNA: TGTGCTCTTGGGGAACTGAGTCCCCACTTTTATTCCAACTACTCACGGGGGATACGCGAGCGCGATAAACTCATCTTT
D gene: NA; V gene: TRDV1; clone size: few; J gene: TRDJ1; CDR3 length: 14; CDR3 protein: CALGERKETDKLIF; CDR3 DNA: TGTGCTCTTGGGGAACGTAAAGAGACCGATAAACTCATCTTT
D gene: NA; V gene: TRDV1; clone size: few; J gene: TRDJ1; CDR3 length: 17; CDR3 protein: CALGEDGVRYPVDKLIF; CDR3 DNA: TGTGCTCTTGGGGAAGATGGGGTACGCTACCCCGTCGATAAACTCATCTTT
D gene: TRDD3; V gene: TRDV1; clone size: few; J gene: TRDJ1; CDR3 length: 20; CDR3 protein: CALGEKAATGGYRDTDKLIF; CDR3 DNA: TGTGCTCTTGGGGAAAAAGCCGCTACTGGGGGATACAGAGACACCGATAAACTCATCTTT
D gene: TRDD3; V gene: TRDV1; clone size: few; J gene: TRDJ1; CDR3 length: 24; CDR3 protein: CALGGQNFPHTFYWGPRGTDKLIF; CDR3 DNA: TGTGCTCTTGGGGGACAAAACTTCCCACACACCTTCTACTGGGGGCCACGGGGCACCGATAAACTCATCTTT
D gene: TRDD3; V gene: TRDV1; clone size: few; J gene: TRDJ1; CDR3 length: 18; CDR3 protein: CALGREAGGYRGSDKLIF; CDR3 DNA: TGTGCTCTTGGTAGAGAGGCTGGGGGATACCGTGGGTCCGATAAACTCATCTTT
D gene: TRDD3; V gene: TRDV1; clone size: few; J gene: TRDJ1; CDR3 length: 18; CDR3 protein: CALSSQYWGIPYTDKLIF; CDR3 DNA: TGTGCTCTAAGTTCCCAGTACTGGGGGATACCCTACACCGATAAACTCATCTTT
D gene: TRDD3; V gene: TRDV1; clone size: NA; J gene: TRDJ1; CDR3 length: 22; CDR3 protein: CALGEGCPHLVLGDTYTDKLIF; CDR3 DNA: TGTGCTCTTGGGGAAGGGTGCCCCCACCTCGTACTGGGGGATACATACACCGATAAACTCATCTTT
D gene: TRDD3; V gene: TRDV1; clone size: few; J gene: TRDJ1; CDR3 length: 22; CDR3 protein: CALGEVGRCPNWGIPRTDKLIF; CDR3 DNA: TGTGCTCTTGGGGAAGTGGGTAGGTGCCCGAACTGGGGGATACCGCGGACCGATAAACTCATCTTT
D gene: TRDD3; V gene: TRDV1; clone size: few; J gene: TRDJ1; CDR3 length: 24; CDR3 protein: CALGEPVAAGVLRLGVGYTDKLIF; CDR3 DNA: TGTGCTCTTGGGGAACCGGTCGCTGCGGGCGTCCTCCGACTGGGGGTGGGGTACACCGATAAACTCATCTTT
D gene: TRDD2; V gene: TRDV1; clone size: NA; J gene: TRDJ1; CDR3 length: 17; CDR3 protein: CALGGIPTDPNTDKLIF; CDR3 DNA: TGTGCTCTTGGGGGTATTCCTACCGACCCTAACACCGATAAACTCATCTTT
D gene: TRDD3; V gene: TRDV1; clone size: NA; J gene: TRDJ1; CDR3 length: 18; CDR3 protein: CALGEPDPGGYAGSRLIF; CDR3 DNA: TGTGCTCTTGGGGAACCTGACCCTGGGGGATACGCTGGGTCGAGGCTCATCTTT
D gene: NA; V gene: TRDV1; clone size: NA; J gene: TRDJ1; CDR3 length: 18; CDR3 protein: CALGEAAVDGGYTDKLIF; CDR3 DNA: TGTGCTCTTGGGGAAGCGGCTGTAGATGGGGGCTACACCGATAAACTCATCTTT
D gene: NA; V gene: TRDV1; clone size: NA; J gene: TRDJ1; CDR3 length: 17; CDR3 protein: CALGKEPLYRLTDKLIF; CDR3 DNA: TGTGCTCTTGGGAAAGAACCGTTGTACCGCCTCACCGATAAACTCATCTTT
D gene: NA; V gene: TRDV1; clone size: NA; J gene: TRDJ1; CDR3 length: 20; CDR3 protein: CALGELLASGGQPVGDKLIF; CDR3 DNA: TGTGCTCTTGGGGAACTACTGGCCTCAGGGGGACAGCCTGTGGGCGATAAACTCATCTTT
D gene: NA; V gene: TRDV1; clone size: NA; J gene: TRDJ1; CDR3 length: 15; CDR3 protein: CALGENYSYTDKLIF; CDR3 DNA: TGTGCTCTTGGGGAAAACTACTCGTACACCGATAAACTCATCTTT
D gene: TRDD3; V gene: TRDV1; clone size: NA; J gene: TRDJ1; CDR3 length: 26; CDR3 protein: CALGLPWAFLRHLQLGDTRFPDKLIF; CDR3 DNA: TGTGCTCTTGGGCTACCTTGGGCCTTCCTACGCCATCTTCAACTGGGGGATACGCGGTTCCCCGATAAACTCATCTTT
D gene: NA; V gene: TRDV1; clone size: few; J gene: TRDJ1; CDR3 length: 16; CDR3 protein: CALGEYVESLTDKLIF; CDR3 DNA: TGTGCTCTTGGGGAATATGTTGAGAGCCTCACCGATAAACTCATCTTT
D gene: TRDD3; V gene: TRDV1; clone size: NA; J gene: TRDJ1; CDR3 length: 19; CDR3 protein: CALGELATWGIPYTDKLIF; CDR3 DNA: TGTGCTCTTGGGGAACTTGCCACCTGGGGGATACCCTACACCGATAAACTCATCTTT
D gene: NA; V gene: TRDV1; clone size: NA; J gene: TRDJ1; CDR3 length: 20; CDR3 protein: CALGPPAFPRNKNPTDKLIF; CDR3 DNA: TGTGCTCTTGGGCCTCCGGCCTTCCCACGAAATAAGAATCCAACCGATAAACTCATCTTT
D gene: TRDD3; V gene: TRDV2; clone size: medium-sized; J gene: TRDJ1; CDR3 length: 18; CDR3 protein: CACDRTGGYPPYTDKLIF; CDR3 DNA: TGTGCCTGTGATAGGACCGGGGGATACCCTCCGTACACCGATAAACTCATCTTT
D gene: NA; V gene: TRDV1; clone size: NA; J gene: TRDJ1; CDR3 length: 14; CDR3 protein: CALGDVTDTDKLIF; CDR3 DNA: TGTGCTCTTGGAGATGTTACGGACACCGATAAACTCATCTTT
D gene: NA; V gene: TRDV1; clone size: few; J gene: TRDJ1; CDR3 length: 16; CDR3 protein: CALGEYPYRYTDKLIF; CDR3 DNA: TGTGCTCTTGGGGAATATCCTTACAGGTACACCGATAAACTCATCTTT
D gene: NA; V gene: TRDV1; clone size: few; J gene: TRDJ1; CDR3 length: 19; CDR3 protein: CALGERHPTRWMGADKLIF; CDR3 DNA: TGTGCTCTTGGGGAACGTCATCCCACCCGCTGGATGGGGGCCGATAAACTCATCTTT